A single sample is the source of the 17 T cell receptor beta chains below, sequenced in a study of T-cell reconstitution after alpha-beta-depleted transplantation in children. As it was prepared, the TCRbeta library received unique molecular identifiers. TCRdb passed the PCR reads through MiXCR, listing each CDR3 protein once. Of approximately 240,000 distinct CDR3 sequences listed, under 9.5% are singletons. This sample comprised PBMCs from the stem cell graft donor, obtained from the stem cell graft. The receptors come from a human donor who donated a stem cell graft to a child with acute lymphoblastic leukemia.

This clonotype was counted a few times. The CDR3 region has the DNA TGCGCCAGCAGCCAAGACCAGCCAGGGACAGGGGGGACAGATACGCAGTATTTT. As protein: CASSQDQPGTGGTDTQYF. This chain connects TRBV4-3 to TRBJ2-3, with 11 bases identical to TRBD1. The CDR3 loop spans 18 amino acids. In germline, CDR1 is LGHNA, CDR2 YSLEER. The V and J ends lost 0 bases and 3 bases, in that order; junction bases with no gene match: 8.

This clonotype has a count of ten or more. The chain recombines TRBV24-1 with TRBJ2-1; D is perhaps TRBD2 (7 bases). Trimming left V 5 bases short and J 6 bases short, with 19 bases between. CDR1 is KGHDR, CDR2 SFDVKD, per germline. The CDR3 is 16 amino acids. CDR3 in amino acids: CATSGKRGGLSNEQFF. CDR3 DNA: TGTGCCACCAGTGGGAAAAGGGGGGGCCTATCCAATGAGCAGTTCTTC.

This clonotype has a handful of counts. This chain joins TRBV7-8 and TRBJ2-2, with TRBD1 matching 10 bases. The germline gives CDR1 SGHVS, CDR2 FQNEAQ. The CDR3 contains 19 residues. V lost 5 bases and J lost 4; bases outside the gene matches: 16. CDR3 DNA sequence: TGTGCCAGCAGCAGCCGGGACAGGGGTCGCGGTGGGGGCACCGGGGAGCTGTTTTTT. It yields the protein CASSSRDRGRGGGTGELFF.

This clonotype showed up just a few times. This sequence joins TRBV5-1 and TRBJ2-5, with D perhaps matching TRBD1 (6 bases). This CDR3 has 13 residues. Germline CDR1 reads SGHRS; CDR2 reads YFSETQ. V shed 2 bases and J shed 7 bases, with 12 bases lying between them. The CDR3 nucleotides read TGCGCCAGCAGCTTCGAAGCACAGGGGACCCAGTACTTC. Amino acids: CASSFEAQGTQYF.

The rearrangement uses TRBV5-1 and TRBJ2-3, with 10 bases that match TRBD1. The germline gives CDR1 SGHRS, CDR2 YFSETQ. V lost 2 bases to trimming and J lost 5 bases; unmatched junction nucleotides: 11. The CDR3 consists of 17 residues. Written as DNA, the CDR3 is TGCGCCAGCAGCTTTAGACAGGGGGCCAAGTTGGGAGATACGCAGTATTTT. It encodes CASSFRQGAKLGDTQYF.

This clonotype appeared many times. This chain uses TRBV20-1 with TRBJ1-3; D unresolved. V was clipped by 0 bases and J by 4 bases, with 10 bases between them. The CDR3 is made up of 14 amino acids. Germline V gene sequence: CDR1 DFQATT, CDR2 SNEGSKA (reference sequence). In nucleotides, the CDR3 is TGCAGTGCTAGAGATTATGGAGGGGGAAACACCATATATTTT. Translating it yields CSARDYGGGNTIYF.

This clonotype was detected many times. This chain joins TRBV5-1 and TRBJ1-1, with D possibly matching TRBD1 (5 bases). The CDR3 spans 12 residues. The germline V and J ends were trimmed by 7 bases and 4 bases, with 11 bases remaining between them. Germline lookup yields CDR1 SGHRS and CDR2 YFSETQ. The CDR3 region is CASSWGGTEAFF. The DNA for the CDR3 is TGCGCCAGCTCCTGGGGGGGCACTGAAGCTTTCTTT.

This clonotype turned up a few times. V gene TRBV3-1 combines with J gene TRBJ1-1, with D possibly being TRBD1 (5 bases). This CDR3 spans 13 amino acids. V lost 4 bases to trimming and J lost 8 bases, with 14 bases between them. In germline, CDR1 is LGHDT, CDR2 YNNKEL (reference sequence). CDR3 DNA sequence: TGTGCCAGCAGCCCTCGGACAAGTTTAGAAGCTTTCTTT. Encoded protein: CASSPRTSLEAFF.

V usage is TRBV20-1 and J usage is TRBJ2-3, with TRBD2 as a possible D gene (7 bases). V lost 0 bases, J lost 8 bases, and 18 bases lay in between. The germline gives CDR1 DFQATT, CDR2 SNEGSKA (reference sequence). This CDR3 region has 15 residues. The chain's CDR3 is CSARDLGGGGFTQYF. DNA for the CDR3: TGCAGTGCTAGAGATCTGGGGGGGGGCGGTTTTACGCAGTATTTT.

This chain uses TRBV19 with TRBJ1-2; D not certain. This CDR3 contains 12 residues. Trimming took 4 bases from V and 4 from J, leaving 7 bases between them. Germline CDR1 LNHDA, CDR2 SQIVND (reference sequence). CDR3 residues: CASSNRPYGYTF. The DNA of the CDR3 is TGTGCCAGTAGTAACAGACCCTATGGCTACACCTTC. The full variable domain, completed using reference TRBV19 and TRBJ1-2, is DGGITQSPKYLFRKEGQNVTLSCEQNLNHDAMYWYRQDPGQGLRLIYYSQIVNDFQKGDIAEGYSVSREKKESFPLTVTSAQKNPTAFYLCASSNRPYGYTFGSGTRLTVV.

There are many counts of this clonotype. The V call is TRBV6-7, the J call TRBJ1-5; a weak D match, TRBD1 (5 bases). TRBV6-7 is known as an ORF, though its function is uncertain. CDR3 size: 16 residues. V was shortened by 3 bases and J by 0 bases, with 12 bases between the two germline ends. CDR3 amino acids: CASSYGRAYSNQPQHF. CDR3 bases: TGTGCCAGCAGTTATGGCAGGGCCTATAGCAATCAGCCCCAGCATTTT.

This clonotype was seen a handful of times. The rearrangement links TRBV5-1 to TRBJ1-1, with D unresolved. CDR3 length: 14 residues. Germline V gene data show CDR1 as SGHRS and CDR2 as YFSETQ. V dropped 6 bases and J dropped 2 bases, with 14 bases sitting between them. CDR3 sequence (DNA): TGCGCCAGCAAGCTTGTTAACGGAAACACTGAAGCTTTCTTT. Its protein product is CASKLVNGNTEAFF.

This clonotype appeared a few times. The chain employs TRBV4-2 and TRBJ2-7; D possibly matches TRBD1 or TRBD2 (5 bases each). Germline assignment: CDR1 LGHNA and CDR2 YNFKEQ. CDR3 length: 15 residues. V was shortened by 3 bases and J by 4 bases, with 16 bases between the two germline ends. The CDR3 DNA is TGTGCCAGCAGCCATATAAGACGGGGCACTTACGAGCAGTACTTC. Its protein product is CASSHIRRGTYEQYF.

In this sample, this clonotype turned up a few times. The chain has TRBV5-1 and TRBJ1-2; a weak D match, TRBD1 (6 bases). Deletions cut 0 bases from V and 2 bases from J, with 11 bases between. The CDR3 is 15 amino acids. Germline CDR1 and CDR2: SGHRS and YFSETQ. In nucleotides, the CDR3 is TGCGCCAGCAGCTTGGCACAGGGACGCAACTATGGCTACACCTTC. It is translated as CASSLAQGRNYGYTF.

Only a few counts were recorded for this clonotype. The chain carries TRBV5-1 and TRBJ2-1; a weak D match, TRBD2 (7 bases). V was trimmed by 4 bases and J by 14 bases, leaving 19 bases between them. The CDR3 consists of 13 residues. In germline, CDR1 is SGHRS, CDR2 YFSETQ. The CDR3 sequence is CASSHGEGGSKFF. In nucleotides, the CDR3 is TGCGCCAGCAGCCATGGGGAGGGGGGGTCGAAGTTCTTC.

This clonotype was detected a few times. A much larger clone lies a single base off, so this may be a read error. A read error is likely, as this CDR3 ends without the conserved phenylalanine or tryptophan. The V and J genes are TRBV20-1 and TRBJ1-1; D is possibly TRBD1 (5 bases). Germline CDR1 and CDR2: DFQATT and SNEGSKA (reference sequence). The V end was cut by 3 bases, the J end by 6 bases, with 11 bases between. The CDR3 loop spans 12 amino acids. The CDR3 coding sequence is TGCAGTGCTAGGAGGGGAAGCGCTGAAGCTTTCGTT. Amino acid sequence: CSARRGSAEAFV.

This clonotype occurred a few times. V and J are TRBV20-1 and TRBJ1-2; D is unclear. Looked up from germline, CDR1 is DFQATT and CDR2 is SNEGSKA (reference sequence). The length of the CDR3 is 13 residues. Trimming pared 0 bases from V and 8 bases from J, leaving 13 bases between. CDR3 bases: TGCAGTGCTAGAGATTGGGCCGGGGAGGGCTACACCTTC. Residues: CSARDWAGEGYTF.